Below, 28 T cell receptor beta chains from the same sample are listed, as sequenced in a study of cytomegalovirus exposure and HLA in healthy donors. The PCR contained 60 Vbeta and 13 Jbeta primers. Assay: immunoSEQ multiplex PCR; the TCRdb copy retains only in-frame clones and omits some. The sample records 170,000 or so clones, about three quarters being singletons. The material sequenced was PBMCs. The receptors originated from a woman in her thirties in good health and CMV-seropositive.

This clone was counted a single time. V usage is TRBV9 and J usage is TRBJ2-7; D might be TRBD1 (6 bases). Trimming took off 3 bases at V and 0 bases at J, with 10 bases between the two ends. This CDR3 region has 14 residues. CDR1 SGDLS and CDR2 YYNGEE come from the germline V gene. The CDR3 DNA follows: TGTGCCAGCAGCGCGTCAGGGGTCTCCTACGAGCAGTACTTC. Its translation is CASSASGVSYEQYF.

The gene calls are TRBV10-3 and TRBJ2-3, with 9 bases lining up with TRBD1. With 6 bases clipped from V and 3 bases from J, the junction kept 7 bases outside the gene matches. The CDR3 covers 15 residues. From germline, CDR1 is ENHRY and CDR2 SYGVKD. CDR3: CAISAQGARTDTQYF. DNA for the CDR3: TGTGCCATCAGCGCACAGGGGGCGCGGACAGATACGCAGTATTTT.

The J gene is TRBJ1-1, the V gene TRBV27; 7 bases are shared with TRBD1. CDR3 size: 14 residues. V was pared by 2 bases and J by 11 bases, with 11 bases of the junction left unmatched. Germline V gene sequence: CDR1 MNHEY, CDR2 SMNVEV (reference sequence). CDR3 protein: CASSLIGPTGVAFF. For the CDR3, the DNA is TGTGCCAGCAGTTTAATCGGGCCTACAGGGGTGGCTTTCTTT.

The rearrangement uses TRBV29-1 and TRBJ2-2, with TRBD2 identical over 9 bases. The V segment lost 7 bases and the J segment 1 base; nucleotides outside the gene matches: 4. Germline CDR1 SQVTM, CDR2 ANQGSEA. The CDR3 runs to 14 residues. Written as DNA, the CDR3 is TGCAGCGCTTTGACTAGCGGGAACACCGGGGAGCTGTTTTTT. Amino acids: CSALTSGNTGELFF.

The chain uses TRBV6-6 and TRBJ2-7; 10 nucleotides line up with TRBD2. V trimming: 5 bases; J trimming: 3 bases; junction bases outside the gene matches: 7. The V gene's germline CDR1 is MNHNY and CDR2 SVGAGI (reference sequence). The CDR3 length is 15 residues. The CDR3 sequence is CASSPSGGEFYEQYF. The DNA of the CDR3 is TGTGCCAGCAGTCCTAGCGGGGGTGAATTCTACGAGCAGTACTTC.

The gene calls are TRBV5-1 and TRBJ1-1; TRBD1 matches 10 bases. The CDR3 length is 14 residues. The germline V gene encodes CDR1 SGHRS and CDR2 YFSETQ. V shed 5 bases and J 5 bases; nucleotides not matched to a gene: 6. The DNA for the CDR3 is TGCGCCAGCAGTTCCGGGACAGGGGAAACTGAAGCTTTCTTT. Its protein product is CASSSGTGETEAFF. The entire variable domain, with the rest obtained from reference TRBV5-1 and TRBJ1-1, is as follows: KAGVTQTPRYLIKTRGQQVTLSCSPISGHRSVSWYQQTPGQGLQFLFEYFSETQRNKGNFPGRFSGRQFSNSRSEMNVSTLELGDSALYLCASSSGTGETEAFFGQGTRLTVV.

The J gene is TRBJ2-5, the V gene TRBV19, with 11 bases that match TRBD2. Germline CDR1 and CDR2: LNHDA and SQIVND (reference sequence). The length of the CDR3 is 14 residues. V lost 5 bases, J lost 3 bases, and 2 bases stayed unmatched. CDR3 nucleotide sequence: TGTGCCAGTAGTGTAGCGGGAGGGAAAGAGACCCAGTACTTC. Its translation: CASSVAGGKETQYF.

The J gene is TRBJ2-5, the V gene TRBV6-6, with 13 nucleotides matching TRBD2. V was pared by 8 bases and J by 4 bases, with 10 bases of the junction left unmatched. The germline gives CDR1 MNHNY, CDR2 SVGAGI (reference sequence). The CDR3 extends over 16 amino acids. CDR3 in DNA: TGTGCCAGCCGCATCCCGAGACTAGCGGGAGGAGAGACCCAGTACTTC. Protein product: CASRIPRLAGGETQYF.

The CDR3 loop reads CASSLLGPAGDQPQHF. CDR3 DNA sequence: TGTGCCAGCAGTTTATTAGGGCCGGCGGGGGATCAGCCCCAGCATTTT. The chain carries TRBV28 and TRBJ1-5; maybe TRBD1 (5 bases). The V and J ends lost 1 base and 5 bases respectively, with 15 bases between them. Germline CDR1 reads MDHEN; CDR2 reads SYDVKM. This CDR3 contains 16 residues.

The chain has TRBV10-3 and TRBJ2-2, with TRBD1 matching 8 bases. The germline gives CDR1 ENHRY, CDR2 SYGVKD. The junction had 8 bases not matched to a gene; V was cut back by 5 bases and J by 3 bases. The CDR3 contains 16 residues. The CDR3 bases are TGTGCCATCAGTCCGAGACAGGGGACCCACACCGGGGAGCTGTTTTTT. Translating it yields CAISPRQGTHTGELFF.

This clone has just a few counts. The J gene is TRBJ1-2, the V gene TRBV2; no definite D call. In germline, CDR1 is SNHLY, CDR2 FYNNEI. The CDR3 is 14 residues long. CDR3 nucleotides: TGTCCCTCGGGAAAAGATCGGAGTTCGGATGGCTACACCTTC. Translation gives CPSGKDRSSDGYTF.

V and J are TRBV21-1 and TRBJ2-7; the table's TRBD2 call for D was not verified on the DNA. TRBV21-1 is a known pseudogene. CDR3 length equals 12 residues. The CDR3 sequence is CASRPEGYEQYF. CDR3 nucleotides: TGTGCCAGCAGGCCCGAGGGATACGAGCAGTACTTC.

This clone was seen only once. The chain carries TRBV14 and TRBJ2-7; D is undetermined. This CDR3 has 13 amino acids. V gave up 2 bases and J gave up 6 bases, with 11 bases separating them. Germline-derived CDR1 and CDR2 are SGHDN and FVKESK. The CDR3 DNA sequence: TGTGCCAGCAGCCAATCGTGGCTCCTCGAGCAGTACTTC. This translates into CASSQSWLLEQYF.

The chain links TRBV6-5 to TRBJ1-1, with D uncertain. Trimming left V 8 bases short and J 0 bases short, with 10 bases between. The germline CDR1 and CDR2 sequences are MNHEY and SVGAGI. The CDR3 sequence is 13 residues long. CDR3 sequence reads: CASQSGMNTEAFF. For the CDR3, the DNA is TGTGCCAGCCAATCGGGAATGAACACTGAAGCTTTCTTT.

This clone has just one count. V and J are TRBV16 and TRBJ1-1; D remains ambiguous. Germline values: CDR1 KGHSY, CDR2 FQNENV. The germline V and J ends were trimmed by 0 bases and 1 base, with 6 bases remaining between them. The CDR3 runs 14 residues. The CDR3: CASSQSSTNTEAFF. DNA for the CDR3: TGTGCCAGCAGCCAATCTAGCACGAACACTGAAGCTTTCTTT.

The chain is built from TRBV7-9 and TRBJ2-7; a possible D gene is TRBD1 (5 bases). The V and J ends lost 4 bases and 5 bases respectively, with 12 bases between them. This CDR3 contains 13 residues. CDR1 is SEHNR and CDR2 is FQNEAQ in the germline V gene (reference sequence). As DNA, the CDR3 is TGTGCCAGCAGCTCCCCTATCAGGGACGAGCAGTACTTC. Protein sequence: CASSSPIRDEQYF.

This clone has more than one count but fewer than ten. The chain recombines TRBV19 with TRBJ2-1, with TRBD2 matching 10 bases. The CDR3 extends over 16 amino acids. In germline, CDR1 is LNHDA, CDR2 SQIVND (reference sequence). Trimming at V came to 4 bases and at J to 8 bases, leaving 11 bases not matched to a gene. CDR3 sequence reads: CASSTRLAGLGDEQFF. The CDR3 DNA reads TGTGCCAGTAGTACGAGACTAGCGGGTTTGGGAGATGAGCAGTTCTTC.

This clone has only one observation. V gene TRBV5-8 combines with J gene TRBJ1-5, with 7 bases matching TRBD1. This CDR3 region has 14 residues. Germline-derived CDR1 and CDR2 are SGHTS and YDEGEE. V lost 5 bases and J lost 0; bases outside the gene matches: 2. CDR3 DNA sequence: TGTGCCAGCAGGTACAGGGGTAGCAATCAGCCCCAGCATTTT. Its translation is CASRYRGSNQPQHF.

The chain links TRBV7-8 to TRBJ2-2; TRBD1 aligns across 7 bases. CDR3 length equals 16 residues. V was pared by 3 bases and J by 7 bases, with 11 bases of the junction left unmatched. The germline V gene encodes CDR1 SGHVS and CDR2 FQNEAQ. CDR3 nucleotide sequence: TGTGCCAGCAGCTTTGGCCGCGCAGGGGGAATCGGGGAGCTGTTTTTT. Translated: CASSFGRAGGIGELFF.

The V gene is TRBV5-1, the J gene TRBJ2-7; unclear D gene. This CDR3 region has 16 residues. The V end was cut by 0 bases, the J end by 3 bases, with 16 bases between. Germline V gives CDR1 SGHRS, CDR2 YFSETQ. The CDR3 loop reads CASSLATARVGYEQYF. In DNA, the CDR3 is TGCGCCAGCAGCTTGGCCACGGCTAGAGTGGGCTACGAGCAGTACTTC. Filled out from reference TRBV5-1 and TRBJ2-7, the complete variable domain reads KAGVTQTPRYLIKTRGQQVTLSCSPISGHRSVSWYQQTPGQGLQFLFEYFSETQRNKGNFPGRFSGRQFSNSRSEMNVSTLELGDSALYLCASSLATARVGYEQYFGPGTRLTVT.

The chain uses TRBV12-5 and TRBJ1-1, with TRBD1 matching 10 bases. This CDR3 has 15 amino acids. V shed 1 base and J 5 bases; nucleotides not matched to a gene: 4. From germline, CDR1 is LGHNT and CDR2 FRNRAP. CDR3 amino acids: CASGLAGTGETEAFF. Here the CDR3 DNA reads TGTGCTAGTGGTTTGGCCGGGACAGGGGAAACTGAAGCTTTCTTT.

CDR3 nucleotides: TGCGCCAGCAGCCAAGGGGGTGGACTTAGCACAGATACGCAGTATTTT. This sequence encodes CASSQGGGLSTDTQYF. The V gene is TRBV4-3, the J gene TRBJ2-3, with D maybe TRBD2 (5 bases). Trimming left V 1 base short and J 0 bases short, with 11 bases between. In germline, CDR1 is LGHNA, CDR2 YSLEER. The CDR3 runs to 16 residues.

The rearrangement joins TRBV7-2 to TRBJ2-1; a possible D gene is TRBD2 (6 bases). Trimming shortened V by 5 bases and J by 12 bases, and 20 bases separated the two germline ends. Germline values: CDR1 SGHTA, CDR2 FQGNSA. This CDR3 has 14 residues. CDR3 bases: TGTGCCAGCAGCAGCTTCGGGGCTAGCGATTCGCAGTTCTTC. The encoded protein is CASSSFGASDSQFF.

The table lists this clone with a count of one. CDR3 in DNA: TGTGCCAGCAGCCAAGAAGTAGCAGAGACCCAGTACTTC. Translation gives CASSQEVAETQYF. The chain is built from TRBV4-2 and TRBJ2-5; D gene unclear. Germline V lookup: CDR1 LGHNA, CDR2 YNFKEQ. This CDR3 has 13 residues. V gave up 0 bases and J gave up 4 bases, with 6 bases separating them.

This clone was detected once. The CDR3 DNA reads as TGTGCCTGGAGCAGGACAGTCTCCTACAATGAGCAGTTCTTC. This sequence encodes CAWSRTVSYNEQFF. This sequence joins TRBV30 and TRBJ2-1, with TRBD1 as a possible D gene (6 bases). This CDR3 comprises 14 residues. The V end lost 3 bases, the J end lost 0 bases, and 9 bases lay between the germline ends. The germline gives CDR1 GTSNPN, CDR2 SVGIG (reference sequence).

The rearrangement uses TRBV25-1 and TRBJ1-2; no clear D. Between the trimmed V and J ends, which lost 0 bases and 1 base, there was a span of 6 bases. Germline CDR1 MGHDK, CDR2 SYGVNS. This CDR3 is 14 amino acids long. The CDR3: CASSEYGDNYGYTF. The CDR3 DNA reads TGTGCCAGCAGTGAATATGGAGATAACTATGGCTACACCTTC.

The V and J genes are TRBV5-1 and TRBJ2-7; D perhaps matches TRBD1 (6 bases). CDR3 length equals 13 residues. CDR1 is SGHRS, CDR2 YFSETQ, per germline. The V and J ends lost 4 bases and 7 bases respectively, with 15 bases between them. CDR3 region: CASSTRGRGEQYF. The CDR3, as DNA: TGCGCCAGCAGCACCAGGGGCCGCGGGGAGCAGTACTTC. Variable domain in full (rest from reference TRBV5-1 and TRBJ2-7): KAGVTQTPRYLIKTRGQQVTLSCSPISGHRSVSWYQQTPGQGLQFLFEYFSETQRNKGNFPGRFSGRQFSNSRSEMNVSTLELGDSALYLCASSTRGRGEQYFGPGTRLTVT.

V is TRBV18 and J is TRBJ1-1; no reliable D call. This CDR3 is built from 13 residues. The V end lost 2 bases, the J end lost 0 bases, and 4 bases lay between the germline ends. Germline values: CDR1 KGHSH, CDR2 LQKENI. The CDR3 nucleotides are TGTGCCAGCTCACCAGGGCTGAACACTGAAGCTTTCTTT. It specifies CASSPGLNTEAFF.